This T cell receptor (beta chain) was documented in a study of blood T cell repertoires in COVID-19. Across the study: T cells, B-cell-depleted T cells, or PBMCs supplied cDNA or gDNA.

The count of this clone is one. The germline V and J ends were trimmed by 5 bases and 5 bases, with 18 bases remaining between them. CDR1 and CDR2 (germline): SGHAT, FQDESV (reference sequence). The CDR3 loop spans 15 amino acids. The assay was immunoSEQ multiplex PCR, and TCRdb's table has in-frame clones only and misses some. The repertoire holds 30,000 to 40,000 clones, with 83% as singletons. This rearrangement joins TRBV11-1 to TRBJ1-1; D gene uncertain. The sample comprised peripheral blood. This receptor was obtained from a man between 50 and 59 years old with acute or convalescent COVID-19. In DNA, the CDR3 is TGTGCCAGCAGCCCCGGATCTCCAAGGGAGACTGAAGCTTTCTTT. Its translation is CASSPGSPRETEAFF.